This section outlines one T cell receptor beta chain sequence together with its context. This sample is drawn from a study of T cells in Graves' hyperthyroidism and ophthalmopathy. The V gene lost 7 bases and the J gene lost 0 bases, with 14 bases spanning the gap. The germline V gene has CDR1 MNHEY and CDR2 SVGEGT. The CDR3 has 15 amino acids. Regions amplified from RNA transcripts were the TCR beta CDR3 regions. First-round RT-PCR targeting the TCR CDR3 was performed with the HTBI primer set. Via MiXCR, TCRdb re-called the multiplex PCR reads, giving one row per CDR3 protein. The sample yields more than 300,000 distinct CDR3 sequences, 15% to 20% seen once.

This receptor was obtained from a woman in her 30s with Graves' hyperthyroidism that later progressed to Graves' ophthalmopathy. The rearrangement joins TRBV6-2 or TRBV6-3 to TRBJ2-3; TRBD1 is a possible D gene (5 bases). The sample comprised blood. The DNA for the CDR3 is TGTGCCAGCATGGATCCAGGGCTTAGCACAGATACGCAGTATTTT. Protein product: CASMDPGLSTDTQYF.